Listed below are T cell receptor beta chains from one sample, sequenced in a study of blood T cell repertoires in COVID-19. Here immunoSEQ multiplex PCR was the method, and the copy in TCRdb shows in-frame clones only, minus some. Among a few hundred thousand clones, around nine tenths were seen once, and the ten largest hold 3% to 3.5%. The source material was peripheral blood. These receptors were taken from a man in his fifties or sixties with acute or convalescent COVID-19. Both conserved end residues are part of each CDR3. D genes are given only for firm matches. Not all rows give a size; the values are once, few, many and, for expanded clones, a class.

v_call	clone_size	j_call	d_call	cdr3_length	cdr3_aa	cdr3_nt
TRBV5-1	-	TRBJ1-1	TRBD1	17	CASSRMGTGGLNTEAFF	TGCGCCAGCAGTCGAATGGGGACAGGGGGTCTAAACACTGAAGCTTTCTTT
TRBV11-2	-	TRBJ1-1	-	16	CASSHYTSSGNTEAFF	TGTGCCAGCAGCCACTATACTTCGTCGGGGAACACTGAAGCTTTCTTT
TRBV4-3	-	TRBJ1-1	-	14	CASSPSIFNTEAFF	TGCGCCAGCAGCCCCAGTATTTTCAACACTGAAGCTTTCTTT
TRBV25-1	-	TRBJ1-1	TRBD1	17	CASSAPGTGVMNTEAFF	TGTGCCAGCAGTGCCCCCGGGACAGGGGTCATGAACACTGAAGCTTTCTTT
TRBV11-2	-	TRBJ2-7	-	16	CASSHPGTRRSYEQYF	TGTGCCAGCAGCCATCCCGGGACAAGAAGATCCTACGAGCAGTACTTC
TRBV4-3	-	TRBJ2-3	TRBD2	17	CASSQTGLSGGRDTQYF	TGCGCCAGCAGCCAAACCGGACTAAGCGGGGGGAGGGATACGCAGTATTTT
TRBV15	-	TRBJ1-5	-	18	CATSRDPGSARSNQPQHF	TGTGCCACCAGCAGAGATCCTGGCTCGGCGCGGAGCAATCAGCCCCAGCATTTT
TRBV27	once	TRBJ2-4	-	14	CASSLSAGLGIQYF	TGTGCCAGCAGTTTATCGGCAGGGTTGGGCATTCAGTACTTC
TRBV18	-	TRBJ2-4	-	14	CASSPLDRENIQYF	TGTGCCAGCTCACCACTGGACAGAGAAAACATTCAGTACTTC
TRBV2	-	TRBJ1-5	-	14	CASSESRGNQPQHF	TGTGCCAGCAGTGAAAGCCGGGGGAATCAGCCCCAGCATTTT